This T cell receptor (beta chain) derives from a study of T cell responses to AZD1222 COVID-19 vaccine. Study-wide results and limits: Along spike, vaccine-associated CD4 TCRs were found throughout, with dominance at 160-218 and 743-854.

Assay: immunoSEQ multiplex PCR; the TCRdb copy retains only in-frame clones and omits some. The sample holds 100,000 to 150,000 clones, 94% seen once. V shed 5 bases and J shed 0 bases, with 11 bases lying between them. Germline values: CDR1 WNHNN, CDR2 SYGVQD (reference sequence). There are 15 residues in the CDR3. A note on this clone: What it binds is unknown.

This specimen was peripheral blood, taken on day 0 of AZD1222 vaccination. The clonotype was recovered from an adult in good health. The chain combines TRBV10-1 with TRBJ2-4; D not certain. CDR3: CASSPGLLAKNIQYF. In nucleotides, the CDR3 is TGCGCCAGCAGTCCGGGTCTACTAGCCAAAAACATTCAGTACTTC.